This T cell receptor beta chain was sequenced for a study of CD8+ T cells in alopecia areata. Reverse transcription of extracted RNA yielded cDNA, which provided the sequencing template. TCRdb's table, derived via immunoSEQ multiplex PCR, lists solely in-frame clones and lacks some. The sample shows 35,000 to 45,000 clones, 45% to 65% of them seen only once. Comments on this clone: Antigen: not known.

Study-wide points: Lesional scalp displayed greater clonality than normal scalp, most notably in alopecia totalis/universalis. Patients showed less clear TCR sequence sharing than mice, possibly partly because of HLA diversity. Scalp sequencing captures resident alphabeta T cells of normal skin too.

For about five patients taking part in the biomarker study, CD4+ cells were further sorted into CD25+CD127- cells. Researchers gathered lesional scalp punch biopsies and peripheral blood from patients with alopecia areata. This CDR3 has 13 amino acids. V shed 2 bases and J shed 5 bases, with 10 bases lying between them. Germline V gives CDR1 LGHNT, CDR2 FRNRAP. Sequenced: CD4+ Tregs sorted from blood. This TCR was recovered from a human donor with alopecia areata. This chain joins TRBV12-5 and TRBJ2-7, with D maybe TRBD1 (5 bases). In DNA form, the CDR3 reads TGTGCTAGTGGTTTGCCCCAGGGCCACGAGCAGTACTTC. It is translated as CASGLPQGHEQYF.